A single T cell receptor (beta chain) is shown here with its context. What it binds is not known. The Oncomine TCR Beta short-read assay was what sequenced the DNA obtained from cultured CD4+ T cells. MiXCR was run by TCRdb on the PCR reads, yielding one entry per CDR3 protein. The sample yields some 16,000 distinct CDR3 sequences, about half seen once. Trimming left V 3 bases short and J 11 bases short, with 11 bases between. The CDR3 has 13 amino acids. CDR1 and CDR2 (germline): ENHRY, SYGVKD. Treatment described: approximately 11-day PBMC culture with coronavirus spike peptide pools or control peptides (ViraFEST assay). This sample was included in a study of vaccination and CD4 T cells after COVID-19.

This rearrangement joins TRBV10-3 to TRBJ1-6; D may be TRBD1 (5 bases). Sequences were obtained from CD4+ T cells from blood, cultured in vitro. The source of this sequence is a human donor who had recovered from COVID-19. The DNA for the CDR3 is TGTGCCATCAGTGACGGGGACGGGGCACCCCTCCACTTT. This gives the protein CAISDGDGAPLHF.